This TCR beta chain comes out of a study of OX40 agonist ivuxolimab in advanced cancers. Between the trimmed V and J ends, which lost 5 bases and 4 bases, there was a span of 14 bases. The CDR3 spans 14 residues. Germline CDR1 SGHAT, CDR2 FQNNGV. The repertoire was sequenced with immunoSEQ multiplex PCR; TCRdb's copy has only in-frame clones and lacks some. The sample carries approximately 79,000 clones, about 90% recorded once. The sample consisted of CD4+ or CD8+ T cells sorted from blood, taken in a trial of the OX40 agonist ivuxolimab. The clonotype comes from an adult with an advanced solid tumor such as melanoma, head and neck, liver or kidney cancer. The V and J genes are TRBV11-2 and TRBJ2-5; tentative D call: TRBD1 (7 bases). CDR3 region: CASSHSGGRETQYF. The CDR3 DNA reads TGTGCCAGCAGCCATTCAGGGGGGAGAGAGACCCAGTACTTC.